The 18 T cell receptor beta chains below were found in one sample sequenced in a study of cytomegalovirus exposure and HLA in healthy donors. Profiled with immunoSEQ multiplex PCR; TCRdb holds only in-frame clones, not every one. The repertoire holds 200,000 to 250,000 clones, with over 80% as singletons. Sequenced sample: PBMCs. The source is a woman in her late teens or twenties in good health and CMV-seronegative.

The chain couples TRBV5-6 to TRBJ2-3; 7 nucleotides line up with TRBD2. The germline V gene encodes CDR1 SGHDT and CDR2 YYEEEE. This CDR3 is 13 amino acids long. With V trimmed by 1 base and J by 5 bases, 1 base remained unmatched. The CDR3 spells CASSLIAGDTQYF. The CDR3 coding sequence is TGTGCCAGCAGCTTGATAGCGGGAGATACGCAGTATTTT.

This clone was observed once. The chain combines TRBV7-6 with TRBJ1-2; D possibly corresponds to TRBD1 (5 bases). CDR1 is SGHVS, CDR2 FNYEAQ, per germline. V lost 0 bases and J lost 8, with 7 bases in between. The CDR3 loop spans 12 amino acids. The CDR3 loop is CASSLAGEGYTF. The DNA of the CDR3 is TGTGCCAGCAGCTTAGCAGGGGAAGGCTACACCTTC. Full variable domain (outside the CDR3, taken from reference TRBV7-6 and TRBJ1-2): GAGVSQSPRYKVTKRGQDVALRCDPISGHVSLYWYRQALGQGPEFLTYFNYEAQQDKSGLPNDRFSAERPEGSISTLTIQRTEQRDSAMYRCASSLAGEGYTFGSGTRLTVV.

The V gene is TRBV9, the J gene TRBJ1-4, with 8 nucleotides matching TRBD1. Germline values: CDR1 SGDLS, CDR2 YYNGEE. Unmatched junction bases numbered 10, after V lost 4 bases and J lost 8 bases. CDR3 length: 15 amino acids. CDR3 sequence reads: CASSPTTGVEEKLFF. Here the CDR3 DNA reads TGTGCCAGCAGCCCGACGACAGGGGTGGAGGAAAAACTGTTTTTT.

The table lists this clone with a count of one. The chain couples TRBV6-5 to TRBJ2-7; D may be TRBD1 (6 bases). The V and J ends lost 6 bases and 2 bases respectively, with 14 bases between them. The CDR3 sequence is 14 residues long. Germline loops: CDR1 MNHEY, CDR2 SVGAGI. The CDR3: CASSPDRPAYEQYF. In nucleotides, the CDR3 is TGTGCCAGCAGCCCCGACAGGCCAGCCTACGAGCAGTACTTC.

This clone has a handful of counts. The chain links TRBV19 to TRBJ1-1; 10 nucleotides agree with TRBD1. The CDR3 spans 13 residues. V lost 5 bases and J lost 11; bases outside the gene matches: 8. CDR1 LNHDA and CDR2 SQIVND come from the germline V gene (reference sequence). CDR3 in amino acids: CASSADRGLTAFF. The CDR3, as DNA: TGTGCCAGTAGTGCAGACAGGGGGCTGACGGCTTTCTTT.

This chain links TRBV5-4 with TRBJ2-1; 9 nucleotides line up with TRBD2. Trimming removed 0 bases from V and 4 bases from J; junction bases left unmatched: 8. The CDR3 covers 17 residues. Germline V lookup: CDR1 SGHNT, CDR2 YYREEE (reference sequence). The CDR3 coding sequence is TGTGCCAGCAGCTTGGCCTTGGCGGGAGGGGGATACAATGAGCAGTTCTTC. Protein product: CASSLALAGGGYNEQFF.

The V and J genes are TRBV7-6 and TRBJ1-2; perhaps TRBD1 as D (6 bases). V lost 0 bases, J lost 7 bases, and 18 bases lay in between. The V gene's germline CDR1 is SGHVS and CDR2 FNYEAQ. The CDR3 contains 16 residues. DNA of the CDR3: TGTGCCAGCAGCTTAGCGGGGGCAGGGTCACTCGGTGGCTACACCTTC. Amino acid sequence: CASSLAGAGSLGGYTF.

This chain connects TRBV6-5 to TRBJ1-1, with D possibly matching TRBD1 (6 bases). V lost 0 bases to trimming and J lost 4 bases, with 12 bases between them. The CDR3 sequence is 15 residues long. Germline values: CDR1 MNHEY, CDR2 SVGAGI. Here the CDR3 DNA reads TGTGCCAGCAGTTACTCGCCGGGGGGCGTCACTGAAGCTTTCTTT. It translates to CASSYSPGGVTEAFF.

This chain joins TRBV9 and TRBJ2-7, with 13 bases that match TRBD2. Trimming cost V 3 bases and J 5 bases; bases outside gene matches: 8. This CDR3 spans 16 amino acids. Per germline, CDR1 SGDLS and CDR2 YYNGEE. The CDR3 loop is CASSAGTSGIPHEQYF. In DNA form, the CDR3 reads TGTGCCAGCAGCGCCGGGACTAGCGGGATCCCCCACGAGCAGTACTTC.

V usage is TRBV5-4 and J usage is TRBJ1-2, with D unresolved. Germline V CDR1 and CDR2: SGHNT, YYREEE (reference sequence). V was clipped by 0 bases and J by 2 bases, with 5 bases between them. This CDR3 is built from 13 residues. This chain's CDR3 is CASSLGLNYGYTF. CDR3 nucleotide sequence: TGTGCCAGCAGCTTGGGGCTGAACTATGGCTACACCTTC. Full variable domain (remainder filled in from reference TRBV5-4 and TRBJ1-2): ETGVTQSPTHLIKTRGQQVTLRCSSQSGHNTVSWYQQALGQGPQFIFQYYREEENGRGNFPPRFSGLQFPNYSSELNVNALELDDSALYLCASSLGLNYGYTFGSGTRLTVV.

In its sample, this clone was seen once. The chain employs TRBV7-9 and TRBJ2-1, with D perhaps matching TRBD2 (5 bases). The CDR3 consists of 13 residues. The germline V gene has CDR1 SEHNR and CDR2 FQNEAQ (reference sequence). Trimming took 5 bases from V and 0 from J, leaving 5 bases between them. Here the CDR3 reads CASSGSSYNEQFF. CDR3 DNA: TGTGCCAGCAGCGGGAGCTCCTACAATGAGCAGTTCTTC.

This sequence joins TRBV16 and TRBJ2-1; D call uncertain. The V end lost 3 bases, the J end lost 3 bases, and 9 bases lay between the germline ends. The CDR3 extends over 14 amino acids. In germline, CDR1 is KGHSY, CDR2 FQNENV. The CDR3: CASSHGSGYNEQFF. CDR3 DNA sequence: TGTGCCAGCAGCCATGGCAGTGGCTACAATGAGCAGTTCTTC.

The CDR3 region is CASSNKPLFPYTF. The CDR3 bases are TGTGCCAGCAGTAATAAGCCACTGTTCCCGTACACCTTC. The V and J genes are TRBV6-1 and TRBJ1-2, with D hard to call. Trimming removed 5 bases from V and 11 bases from J, with 18 bases in between. Per germline, CDR1 MNHNS and CDR2 SASEGT. This CDR3 has 13 residues.

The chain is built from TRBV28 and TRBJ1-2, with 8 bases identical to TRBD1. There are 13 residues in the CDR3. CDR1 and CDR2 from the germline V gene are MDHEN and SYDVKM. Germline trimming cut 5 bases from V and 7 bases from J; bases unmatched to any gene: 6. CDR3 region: CASSRDRPSGYTF. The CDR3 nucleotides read TGTGCCAGCAGTCGGGACAGGCCCTCTGGCTACACCTTC.

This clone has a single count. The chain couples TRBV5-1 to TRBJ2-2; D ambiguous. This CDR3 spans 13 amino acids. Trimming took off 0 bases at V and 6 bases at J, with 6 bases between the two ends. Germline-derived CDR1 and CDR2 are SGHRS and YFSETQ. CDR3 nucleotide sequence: TGCGCCAGCAGCTTGGTTAGCTCCGGGGAGCTGTTTTTT. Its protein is CASSLVSSGELFF. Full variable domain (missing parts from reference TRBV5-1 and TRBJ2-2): KAGVTQTPRYLIKTRGQQVTLSCSPISGHRSVSWYQQTPGQGLQFLFEYFSETQRNKGNFPGRFSGRQFSNSRSEMNVSTLELGDSALYLCASSLVSSGELFFGEGSRLTVL.

The CDR3 DNA follows: TGTGCCAGCAGCCTCTGGACTAGCGGGAGAAGCTGGGCCGGGGAGCTGTTTTTT. Protein product: CASSLWTSGRSWAGELFF. The V call is TRBV7-2, the J call TRBJ2-2; TRBD2 matches at 13 bases. The germline CDR1 and CDR2 sequences are SGHTA and FQGNSA. The junction had 12 bases not matched to a gene; V was cut back by 5 bases and J by 6 bases. This CDR3 region has 18 residues.

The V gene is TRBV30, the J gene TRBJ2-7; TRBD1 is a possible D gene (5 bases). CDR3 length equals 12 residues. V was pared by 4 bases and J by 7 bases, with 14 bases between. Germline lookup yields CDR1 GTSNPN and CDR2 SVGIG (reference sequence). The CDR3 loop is CAWKDGPGEQYF. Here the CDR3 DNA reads TGTGCCTGGAAGGATGGGCCAGGGGAGCAGTACTTC.

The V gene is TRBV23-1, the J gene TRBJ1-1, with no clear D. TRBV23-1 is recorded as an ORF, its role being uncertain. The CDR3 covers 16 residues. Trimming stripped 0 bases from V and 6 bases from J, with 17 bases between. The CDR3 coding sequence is TGCGCCAGCAGTCAATCGGTAGAGGGATCAAATGCTGAAGCTTTCTTT. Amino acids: CASSQSVEGSNAEAFF.